The text below deals with one T cell receptor beta chain. Many counts were recorded for this clonotype. Its antigen remains unidentified. No base quality values were provided; no much bigger clone lies one nucleotide off. V and J are trimmed by 5 bases and 7 bases, and the gene matches miss 7 bases of the junction. Taken from the germline V gene, the CDR1 and CDR2 loops are SGHAT and FQNNGV. The CDR3 covers 13 residues, taking in both the cysteine and the phenylalanine. The entry retains the CDR3 DNA only, 39 bases that are in frame from base 1. Amplification of TCR beta CDR3 regions was carried out from RNA transcripts. The first round of RT-PCR for the TCR CDR3 was performed with the HTBI primer set and the Qiagen OneStep RT-PCR kit. A second multiplex PCR round built the libraries, followed by size selection and purification. Libraries were sequenced paired-end with 100 bp reads on an Illumina HiSeq2000. The authors processed their data as follows. SOAPnuke was used to process the raw data, removing reads that contained adapters or uncalled bases, had a mean Phred below 15, or lacked an exact match to the constant primer or identifier. High-quality paired reads were merged using COPE v1.2.5, and each unique nucleotide sequence was defined as a clonotype. MiTCR v1.1 was used to align clonotypes to the IMGT TRBV, TRBD and TRBJ reference segments. Analysis was restricted to V-J combinations with a frequency above 0.0001, which covered 99% to 99.2% of repertoires. A TCS score was defined as the ratio of F50 (clonal expansion) to E x V (chaos), with BLOSUM62-based TCRdist applied between CDR3 peptides within each V-J. Welch's t-statistics and random forest reduced fewer than 550 V-J features to around 14, which were used in a naive Bayes classifier (R e1071). TCRdb took the public reads, trimmed them with fastp at Q25, ran MiXCR for clone calling and kept in-frame beta chains. Rows are combined by CDR3 protein, so each entry shows the most common genes and DNA. The V and J calls reflect TCRdb's pipeline rather than the authors' work. The sample table shows 400,000 to 450,000 distinct CDR3 sequences, and roughly 14% are seen once. Over 10% of the sample rests with the top ten.

Ophthalmopathy patients had moderately to severely active disease, Clinical Activity Score of at least 3, NOSPECS grade of at least 4, and duration under 3 months. Exclusion was applied to patients with uncontrolled infections, other autoimmune diseases, pregnancy or lactation. Diagnoses relied on clinical symptoms, serum thyroxine and TRAb, thyroid ultrasound and orbital computed tomography. Ficoll-Paque density gradient centrifugation was used to isolate PBMCs from approximately 10 ml of fresh peripheral blood. Total RNA was extracted with Trizol reagent, and quality was checked on an Agilent 2100 Bioanalyzer. The record originates from a study of T cells in Graves' hyperthyroidism and ophthalmopathy (dated by TCRdb to the late 2010s). Looking at the study overall: Peripheral blood was sampled at the time of initial diagnosis, prior to any treatment. To identify distinguishing TCR V-J signatures, a discovery cohort of around 98 patients was used, comprising fewer than 45 with Graves' ophthalmopathy and under 60 with stable Graves' hyperthyroidism. An independent validation cohort of around 19 hyperthyroidism patients and over 15 patients who later progressed to ophthalmopathy tested prospective prediction of ophthalmopathy. The approximately 98 discovery patients were randomly divided into training and test sets at a 7:3 ratio. In addition, the study compared T-cell repertoires in thyroid tissue and in blood from roughly 6 Graves' hyperthyroidism patients. After blood sampling, hyperthyroidism patients were treated with methimazole at a starting dose of 30 mg daily, and ophthalmopathy patients were treated with high-dose intravenous methylprednisolone. The paper reports TCR Vbeta CDR3 sequencing of over 120 peripheral blood samples: around 41 ophthalmopathy, roughly 80 hyperthyroidism and approximately 17 progressor patients.

What the study reported, not specific to this receptor: A 13 V-J signature model separated ophthalmopathy from stable hyperthyroidism, with approximately 86% sensitivity and about 81% specificity in cross-validation and 80%/75% in testing. In validation, progression to ophthalmopathy was predicted by the model with approximately 67% sensitivity and approximately 78% specificity, a median of 6.5 months before onset. Blood samples also contained most of the expanded thyroid clonotypes (frequency above 0.001), which suggests that blood repertoires may reflect thyroid immune responses. Sample size was not statistically predetermined, and blinding of investigators to group allocation was not performed.

Sequenced material: blood. The sequence joins TRBV11-2 to TRBJ2-7; 8 of the junction bases match TRBD2. The sequence came from a man younger than 30 with Graves' ophthalmopathy. This receptor has the CDR3 CASSLGLAEEQYF. The sequenced DNA: TGTGCCAGCAGCCTTGGACTAGCTGAGGAGCAGTACTTC.